The 17 T cell receptor beta chains reported below all come from one sample, sequenced in a study of PD-L1 blockade in urothelial cancer. Using immunoSEQ multiplex PCR, the repertoire was profiled, and TCRdb retains in-frame clones only, with some absent. This sample has roughly 54,000 clones, with roughly 87% found just once. The time point is: pretreatment peripheral blood. Sequenced here: PBMCs, sampled around atezolizumab (anti-PD-L1) treatment. These receptors all come from a woman aged 55-70 years with urothelial cancer.

This chain connects TRBV19 to TRBJ1-3, with D maybe TRBD1 (5 bases). Germline CDR1 LNHDA, CDR2 SQIVND (reference sequence). Trimming stripped 5 bases from V and 4 bases from J, with 9 bases between. The length of the CDR3 is 13 residues. The chain's CDR3 is CASSPRTGNTIYF. The CDR3, as DNA: TGTGCCAGTAGTCCCCGGACAGGAAACACCATATATTTT.

The V call is TRBV19, the J call TRBJ2-6; 10 positions agree with TRBD1. CDR1 is LNHDA, CDR2 SQIVND, per germline (reference sequence). Trimming at V came to 4 bases and at J to 1 base, leaving 4 bases not matched to a gene. This CDR3 has 17 amino acids. This CDR3 is CASSNRDRGSGANVLTF. The CDR3, as DNA: TGTGCCAGTAGTAACCGGGACAGGGGTTCTGGGGCCAACGTCCTGACTTTC.

V and J are TRBV7-9 and TRBJ1-4, with 7 bases fitting TRBD1. V shed 1 base and J 11 bases; nucleotides not matched to a gene: 4. CDR1 is SEHNR, CDR2 FQNEAQ, per germline (reference sequence). The CDR3 sequence is 13 residues long. This CDR3 reads CASSLEGGGKLFF. DNA of the CDR3: TGTGCCAGCAGCTTAGAAGGGGGCGGGAAACTGTTTTTT.

The gene calls are TRBV5-4 and TRBJ2-7, with 12 bases fitting TRBD2. The CDR3 covers 16 residues. V lost 2 bases and J lost 3; bases outside the gene matches: 6. CDR1 is SGHNT, CDR2 YYREEE, per germline (reference sequence). The CDR3 DNA reads TGTGCCAGCAGCTTCGATCCGGGACTAGCGGGCTACGAGCAGTACTTC. Amino acid sequence: CASSFDPGLAGYEQYF.

J is TRBJ2-1 and V is TRBV19; a possible D gene is TRBD1 (5 bases). The CDR3 has 13 amino acids. V lost 3 bases and J lost 4, with 7 bases in between. Germline values: CDR1 LNHDA, CDR2 SQIVND (reference sequence). The CDR3 loop is CASSIGAYNEQFF. CDR3 nucleotides: TGTGCCAGTAGTATTGGGGCGTACAATGAGCAGTTCTTC. Complete variable domain (other parts from reference TRBV19 and TRBJ2-1): DGGITQSPKYLFRKEGQNVTLSCEQNLNHDAMYWYRQDPGQGLRLIYYSQIVNDFQKGDIAEGYSVSREKKESFPLTVTSAQKNPTAFYLCASSIGAYNEQFFGPGTRLTVL.

The chain carries TRBV7-7 and TRBJ2-1, with no clear D. The germline gives CDR1 SSHAT, CDR2 FNYEAQ (reference sequence). The CDR3 extends over 14 amino acids. Trimming took 1 base from V and 7 from J, leaving 11 bases between them. Here the CDR3 reads CASSLVSGVNEQFF. CDR3 sequence (DNA): TGTGCCAGCAGCTTAGTCTCAGGTGTGAATGAGCAGTTCTTC.

J is TRBJ1-6 and V is TRBV9; tentatively, D is TRBD1 (6 bases). V was cut by 9 bases and J by 10 bases, with 26 bases left in between. Germline V gene sequence: CDR1 SGDLS, CDR2 YYNGEE. The CDR3 is 16 amino acids. This CDR3 is CAIGGAVLNGFSPLHF. DNA for the CDR3: TGTGCCATCGGGGGGGCAGTCCTAAATGGGTTCTCACCCCTCCACTTT.

The rearrangement uses TRBV9 and TRBJ2-5, with a weak D call TRBD2 (6 bases). Germline assignment: CDR1 SGDLS and CDR2 YYNGEE. The CDR3 has 15 residues. V lost 2 bases to trimming and J lost 4 bases, with 15 bases between them. The CDR3 DNA is TGTGCCAGCAGCGTTGCAATAGCGGAGCGAGAGACCCAGTACTTC. This gives the protein CASSVAIAERETQYF. Together with reference TRBV9 and TRBJ2-5, the CDR3 gives the full variable domain: DSGVTQTPKHLITATGQRVTLRCSPRSGDLSVYWYQQSLDQGLQFLIQYYNGEERAKGNILERFSAQQFPDLHSELNLSSLELGDSALYFCASSVAIAERETQYFGPGTRLLVL.

This chain links TRBV4-1 with TRBJ1-4, with 7 bases that match TRBD1. Unmatched junction bases numbered 5, after V lost 1 base and J lost 6 bases. CDR1 is MGHRA and CDR2 is YSYEKL in the germline V gene. The CDR3 contains 15 residues. This chain's CDR3 is CASSQVHRGYEKLFF. In DNA, the CDR3 is TGCGCCAGCAGCCAAGTGCACAGGGGTTATGAAAAACTGTTTTTT.

J is TRBJ2-7 and V is TRBV6-6, with 7 bases lining up with TRBD1. Per germline, CDR1 MNHNY and CDR2 SVGAGI (reference sequence). The CDR3 runs 14 residues. With 4 bases clipped from V and 5 bases from J, the junction kept 8 bases outside the gene matches. This CDR3 is CASSLGGARNEQYF. The CDR3 nucleotides are TGTGCCAGCAGTTTAGGGGGCGCAAGAAACGAGCAGTACTTC.

The chain couples TRBV7-3 to TRBJ2-1, with D tentatively TRBD2 (5 bases). V was clipped by 5 bases and J by 5 bases, with 13 bases between them. The CDR3 runs 14 residues. CDR1 and CDR2 from the germline V gene are SGHTA and FQGTGA. The CDR3 here is CASSQETINNEQFF. The DNA for the CDR3 is TGTGCCAGCAGCCAAGAGACTATCAACAATGAGCAGTTCTTC.

J is TRBJ1-1 and V is TRBV27; 7 bases agree with TRBD1. The CDR3 spans 15 residues. Germline CDR1 MNHEY, CDR2 SMNVEV (reference sequence). The junction had 10 bases not matched to a gene; V was cut back by 5 bases and J by 4 bases. CDR3 bases: TGTGCCAGCAGTCTCGGGACAGTGGGCGCCACTGAAGCTTTCTTT. It is translated as CASSLGTVGATEAFF.

The chain has TRBV16 and TRBJ2-2, with D perhaps TRBD2 (5 bases). The CDR3 runs 17 residues. Trimming removed 0 bases at V and 5 bases at J, with 16 bases between. Germline CDR1 reads KGHSY; CDR2 reads FQNENV. CDR3 region: CASSQSQLGGRTGELFF. Here the CDR3 DNA reads TGTGCCAGCAGCCAATCCCAATTGGGCGGGCGAACCGGGGAGCTGTTTTTT.

V is TRBV29-1 and J is TRBJ1-1; 7 bases line up with TRBD1. Trimming cost V 6 bases and J 4 bases; bases outside gene matches: 5. The CDR3 has 12 residues. Germline V gives CDR1 SQVTM, CDR2 ANQGSEA. In DNA form, the CDR3 reads TGCAGCGTAAAACAGGGGAGCACTGAAGCTTTCTTT. Its translation is CSVKQGSTEAFF.

V is TRBV9 and J is TRBJ2-1, with 13 bases lining up with TRBD2. Germline CDR1 reads SGDLS; CDR2 reads YYNGEE. CDR3 length: 21 amino acids. V lost 0 bases to trimming and J lost 7 bases; unmatched junction nucleotides: 19. CDR3 nucleotide sequence: TGTGCCAGCAGCGTAGAGGGGGGGACTAGCGGGACGACGGGGATTTTGAATGAGCAGTTCTTC. This translates into CASSVEGGTSGTTGILNEQFF.

This sequence joins TRBV29-1 and TRBJ2-1; D possibly corresponds to TRBD1 (5 bases). Trimming left V 7 bases short and J 0 bases short, with 10 bases between. The CDR3 sequence is 13 residues long. Looked up from germline, CDR1 is SQVTM and CDR2 is ANQGSEA. CDR3 amino acids: CSATDSSYNEQFF. CDR3 bases: TGCAGCGCTACTGACAGCTCCTACAATGAGCAGTTCTTC.

The gene calls are TRBV7-6 and TRBJ1-3; 7 bases align to TRBD1. Per germline, CDR1 SGHVS and CDR2 FNYEAQ. Trimming removed 5 bases from V and 0 bases from J; junction bases left unmatched: 7. The CDR3 length is 16 residues. The CDR3, as DNA: TGTGCCAGCAGCCGGGACAGATCCACCTCTGGAAACACCATATATTTT. Its translation is CASSRDRSTSGNTIYF.